The clone carrying this TCR beta chain was counted ten times or more. No antigen is known for it. The data were obtained in a study of CD8 T cells in ankylosing spondylitis. General observations from the study: Characteristic of ankylosing spondylitis blood, it appeared, was a TCR beta motif comprising fewer than 10 highly homologous variants. Disease-linked clones bore a CD8+ phenotype and were relatively rare in peripheral blood. Previous work reported some of these motif variants in the synovial fluid and blood of reactive arthritis.

The CDR3 length is 17 residues. Germline V gene data show CDR1 as SGDLS and CDR2 as YYNGEE. V lost 3 bases, J lost 9 bases, and 25 bases lay in between. A quantitative 5'-RACE method, one with molecular barcodes, was used to make TCR beta libraries. TCRdb independently ran MiXCR on the 5' RACE reads; one entry per CDR3 protein. The sample holds approximately 140,000 distinct CDR3 sequences, roughly a tenth seen once. The material sequenced was blood, either unsorted or a sorted T cell fraction (not recorded which). The V gene is TRBV9, the J gene TRBJ2-1; no definite D call. The source is a male donor with ankylosing spondylitis or in good health (not recorded which). CDR3 in amino acids: CASSGYTVSKSIFEQFF. The CDR3 DNA follows: TGTGCCAGCAGCGGGTACACTGTTAGTAAATCTATCTTTGAGCAGTTCTTC.